The source of this T cell receptor beta chain is a study of shared clonotypes between healthy human individuals. V lost 5 bases and J 4 bases, leaving 7 bases between the germline ends. This CDR3 region has 12 residues. Germline assignment: CDR1 SGHTA and CDR2 FQGNSA. A word on this clone: At the DNA level, this CDR3 is encoded by other sequences in the same sample as well.

Profiling relied on immunoSEQ multiplex PCR, and the TCRdb table lists in-frame clones only, not all of them. Of millions of clones listed, about 92% are singletons. The clonotype originates from a man aged 18 to 30 in good health. Some clones in this sample may be carry-over from other donors' samples. The chain couples TRBV7-2 to TRBJ2-3, with D unclear. The sample consisted of naive CD4+ T cells from PBMCs. Subset of the sample: CD45RA+ positively selected. The CDR3, as DNA: TGTGCCAGCAGCCTTAGTGCAGATACGCAGTATTTT. It is translated as CASSLSADTQYF. Variable domain in full (rest from reference TRBV7-2 and TRBJ2-3): GAGVSQSPSNKVTEKGKDVELRCDPISGHTALYWYRQSLGQGLEFLIYFQGNSAPDKSGLPSDRFSAERTGGSVSTLTIQRTQQEDSAVYLCASSLSADTQYFGPGTRLTVL.